This entry features one T cell receptor beta chain sequence. Its antigen remains unknown. This specimen comes from a study of early stage breast cancer tumors. In the study overall: ER+/PR+/HER2- status applied to about 70% of the 16 invasive breast tumors. Invasive lobular carcinomas made up about 30% of the 12 ER+/PR+/HER2- tumors.

Study findings and constraints: Commonly generated sequences made up most enriched TCRB sequences shared between patients. In about 85% of the 16 patients, blood comparison separated tumor from normal breast.

With 3 bases clipped from V and 1 base from J, the junction kept 3 bases outside the gene matches. Germline V gene lookup returns CDR1 SGHRS and CDR2 YFSETQ. This CDR3 has 16 residues. Assay used: immunoSEQ multiplex PCR; TCRdb lists only in-frame clones, some missing. The sample lists about 50,000 clones, 65% to 80% seen once, with roughly 3.4% in the top ten. What was sequenced was blood. This clonotype originated in a person aged 30 to 39 with breast cancer. The chain couples TRBV5-1 to TRBJ2-7; 14 bases agree with TRBD2. For the CDR3, the DNA is TGCGCCAGCAGCTCCCGACTAGCGGGAGGGTCCTACGAGCAGTACTTC. This encodes CASSSRLAGGSYEQYF.